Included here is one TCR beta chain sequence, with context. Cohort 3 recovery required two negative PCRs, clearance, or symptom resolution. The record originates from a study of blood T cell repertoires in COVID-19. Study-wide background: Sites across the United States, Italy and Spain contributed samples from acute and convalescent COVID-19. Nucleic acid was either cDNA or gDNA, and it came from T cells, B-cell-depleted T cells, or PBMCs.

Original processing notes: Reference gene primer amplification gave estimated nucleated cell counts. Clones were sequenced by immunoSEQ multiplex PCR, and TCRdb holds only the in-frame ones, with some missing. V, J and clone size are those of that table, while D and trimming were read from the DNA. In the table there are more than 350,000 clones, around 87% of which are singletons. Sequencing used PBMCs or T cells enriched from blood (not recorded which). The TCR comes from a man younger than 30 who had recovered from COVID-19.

For the CDR3, the DNA is TGTGCCAGCAGCTTACTCCAGGGACAGGGTTGGGTTCAGCCCCAGCATTTT. This encodes CASSLLQGQGWVQPQHF. This chain uses TRBV7-8 with TRBJ1-5, with TRBD1 matching 9 bases. Germline CDR1 reads SGHVS; CDR2 reads FQNEAQ. This CDR3 has 17 residues. V gave up 2 bases and J gave up 6 bases; unmatched junction bases: 11.